The present entry profiles one T cell receptor (beta chain) with its context. Which antigen it targets is not known. No clone much larger than this one lies a single base away; base qualities are absent. The sample belongs to a study of OX40 agonist ivuxolimab in advanced cancers. About the full investigation: Ivuxolimab, which targeted the costimulatory receptor OX40 (CD134), was an agonistic, fully human IgG2 monoclonal antibody. Intravenous ivuxolimab was administered to patients every 2 weeks at six dose levels: 0.01, 0.1, 0.3, 1.5, 3 and 10 mg/kg. Of the roughly 50 dose-escalation patients, hepatocellular carcinoma was present in around 20, melanoma in around 15, renal cell carcinoma in 9 and head and neck cancer in 9. A male proportion of roughly 80% and a mean age of 60 years, ranging from roughly 23 to 80, were recorded for the dose-escalation cohort. Prior anti-PD-1, anti-PD-L1 or anti-CTLA-4 therapy was permitted, and checkpoint inhibitors had been received by about 44% of dose-escalation patients. Partial responses were achieved by three dose-escalation patients, of whom one had hepatocellular carcinoma and two had cutaneous melanoma. The purpose of peripheral TCRbeta sequencing was to test whether ivuxolimab changed TCR sequence diversity and led to clonal T-cell expansion. The paper covers the monotherapy dose-escalation part of the phase I ivuxolimab trial, which included N of about 50 patients. Broad study findings and their caveats: After ivuxolimab, expanded clones were on average more numerous among CD8+ T cells than among CD4+ T cells. At doses of 0.1 to 3.0 mg/kg, clonal expansion of both CD4+ and CD8+ T cells in blood was seen between baseline and week 6. Low levels of normalized T-cell clonal expansion were also seen in some patients who did not respond. Which antigens the clonally expanded peripheral T cells were specific for was not determined. In partial responders in the 0.1-3.0 mg/kg groups, normalized peripheral clonal expansion was found to be among the lowest, especially among CD8+ T cells.

Patients with autoimmune disease history or receiving systemic immunosuppression were excluded from the trial. Peripheral blood for TCR sequencing was drawn from every dose cohort at baseline, at cycle 4 day 1 and at cycle 7 day 1. The samples were drawn from a first-in-human, open-label, multicenter phase I dose-escalation trial of ivuxolimab. The trial enrolled adults with locally advanced or metastatic head and neck squamous cell, hepatocellular, melanoma or renal cell carcinoma. Before TCR sequencing, CD4+ and CD8+ T cells were separately sorted from peripheral blood. The CDR3 spans 14 residues, from the cysteine through the phenylalanine. The sequence is cut down to CDR3 DNA, 42 bases in frame from base 1. Genomic DNA was extracted from sorted cells for sequencing of the TCRbeta CDR3 region. The immunoSEQ Assay was used to sequence the TCRbeta CDR3 regions. TCRdb provides this immuneACCESS table in a form limited to in-frame rearrangements. Some clones are lacking; in checked studies, under half of them reflect an unresolved V gene, and why the rest are absent is not known. This sample comprises 50,000 to 70,000 clones, about nine tenths of them detected only once. The ten most abundant clones make up approximately 1% of the sample.

This receptor was identified in an adult with an advanced solid tumor such as melanoma, head and neck, liver or kidney cancer. Recombination linked TRBV21-1 to TRBJ2-5; the table's TRBD2 call for D was not verified on the DNA. The closer fit of TRBJ2-7 to the DNA end suggests the J call may be wrong. TRBV21-1 is noted as a pseudogene. The specimen was CD4+ or CD8+ T cells sorted from blood, collected in a trial of the OX40 agonist ivuxolimab. The DNA sequence is given as TGTGCCAGCAGCAATTCCCCATCGGTCTACGAGCAGTACTTC. It encodes CASSNSPSVYEQYF.